This T cell receptor beta chain comes out of a study of identical twins. General study findings and limits: Not following the same donors, the study drew its conclusions from cross-sectional statistical analysis. Beta clonotypes that were abundant in cord blood contained fewer insertions, a pattern absent from memory repertoires.

TCRdb used MiXCR to reprocess the 5' RACE reads, holding one entry per CDR3 protein. The sample comprises roughly 1,500,000 distinct CDR3 sequences, under 35% of which are singletons, and about 0.27% rests with the top ten. CDR3 length: 16 amino acids. As regards this clonotype: The antigen remains unidentified.

The V and J genes are TRBV21-1 and TRBJ2-7; the D call in the table, TRBD1, was not verified against the DNA. TRBV21-1 is given as a pseudogene. Sequenced input: cord blood. The clonotype comes from a newborn girl in good health. CDR3 nucleotides: TGTGCCAGCAGCAAAGAGAACAGGGGTCGTACCTACGGGCAGTACTTC. Its protein product is CASSKENRGRTYGQYF.